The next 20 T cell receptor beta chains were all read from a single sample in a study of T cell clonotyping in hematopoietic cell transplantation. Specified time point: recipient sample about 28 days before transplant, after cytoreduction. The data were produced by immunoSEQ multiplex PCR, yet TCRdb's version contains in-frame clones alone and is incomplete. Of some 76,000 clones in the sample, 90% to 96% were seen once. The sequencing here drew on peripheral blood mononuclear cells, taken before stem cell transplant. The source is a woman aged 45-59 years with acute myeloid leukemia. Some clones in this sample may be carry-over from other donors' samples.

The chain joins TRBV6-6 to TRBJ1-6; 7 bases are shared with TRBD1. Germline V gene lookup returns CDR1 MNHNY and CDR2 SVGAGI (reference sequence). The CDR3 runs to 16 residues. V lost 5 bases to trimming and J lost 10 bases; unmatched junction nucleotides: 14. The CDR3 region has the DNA TGTGCCAGCAGTACCGACAGGGTATTTTTGAGCTCACCCCTCCACTTT. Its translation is CASSTDRVFLSSPLHF.

The CDR3: CASSSLGYSEKLFF. The CDR3 DNA is TGTGCCAGCAGCTCCCTAGGGTATAGTGAAAAACTGTTTTTT. The rearrangement joins TRBV7-2 to TRBJ1-4; D remains ambiguous. V lost 4 bases to trimming and J lost 7 bases, with 13 bases between them. In germline, CDR1 is SGHTA, CDR2 FQGNSA. CDR3 length equals 14 residues.

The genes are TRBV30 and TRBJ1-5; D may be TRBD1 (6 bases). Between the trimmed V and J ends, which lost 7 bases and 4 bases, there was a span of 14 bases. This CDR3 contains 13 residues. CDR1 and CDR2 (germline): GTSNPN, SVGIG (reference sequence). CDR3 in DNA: TGTGCCTCCGCCTTGGACAGTAATCAGCCCCAGCATTTT. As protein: CASALDSNQPQHF.

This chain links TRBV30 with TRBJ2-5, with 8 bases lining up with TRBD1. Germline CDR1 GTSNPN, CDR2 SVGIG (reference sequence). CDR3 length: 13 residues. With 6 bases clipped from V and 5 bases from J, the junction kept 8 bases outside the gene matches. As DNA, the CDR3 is TGTGCCTGCAACACAGGGGGTGGTGAGACCCAGTACTTC. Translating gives CACNTGGGETQYF.

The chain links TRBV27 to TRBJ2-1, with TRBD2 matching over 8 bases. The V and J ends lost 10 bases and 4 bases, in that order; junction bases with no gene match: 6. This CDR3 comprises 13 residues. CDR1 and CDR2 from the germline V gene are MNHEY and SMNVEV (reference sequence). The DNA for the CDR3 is TGTGCCACCTTAGCGGGGCCATACAATGAGCAGTTCTTC. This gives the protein CATLAGPYNEQFF.

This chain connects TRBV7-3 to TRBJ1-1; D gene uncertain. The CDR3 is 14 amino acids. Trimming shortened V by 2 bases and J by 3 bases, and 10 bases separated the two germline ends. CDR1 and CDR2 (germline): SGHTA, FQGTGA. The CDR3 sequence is CASSLFGPDTEAFF. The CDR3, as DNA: TGTGCCAGCAGCTTATTTGGCCCAGACACTGAAGCTTTCTTT.

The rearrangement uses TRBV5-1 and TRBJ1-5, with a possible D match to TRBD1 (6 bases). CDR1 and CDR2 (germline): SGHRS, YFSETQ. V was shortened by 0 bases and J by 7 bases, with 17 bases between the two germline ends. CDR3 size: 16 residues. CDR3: CASSLGGSGGGQPQHF. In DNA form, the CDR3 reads TGCGCCAGCAGCTTGGGAGGATCCGGGGGCGGGCAGCCCCAGCATTTT.

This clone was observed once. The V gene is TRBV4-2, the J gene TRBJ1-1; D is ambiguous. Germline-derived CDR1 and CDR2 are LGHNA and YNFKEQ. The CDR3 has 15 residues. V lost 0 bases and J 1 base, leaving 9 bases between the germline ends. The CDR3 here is CASSQDQHGNTEAFF. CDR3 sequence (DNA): TGTGCCAGCAGCCAAGATCAACACGGGAACACTGAAGCTTTCTTT.

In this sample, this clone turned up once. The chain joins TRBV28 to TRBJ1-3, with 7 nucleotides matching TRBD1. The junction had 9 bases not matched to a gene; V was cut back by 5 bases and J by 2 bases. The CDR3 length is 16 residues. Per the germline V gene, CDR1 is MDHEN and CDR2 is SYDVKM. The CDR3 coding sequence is TGTGCCAGCAGTCGTATAACAGGGACAGCTGGAAACACCATATATTTT. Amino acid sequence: CASSRITGTAGNTIYF. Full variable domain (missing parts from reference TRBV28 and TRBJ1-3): DVKVTQSSRYLVKRTGEKVFLECVQDMDHENMFWYRQDPGLGLRLIYFSYDVKMKEKGDIPEGYSVSREKKERFSLILESASTNQTSMYLCASSRITGTAGNTIYFGEGSWLTVV.

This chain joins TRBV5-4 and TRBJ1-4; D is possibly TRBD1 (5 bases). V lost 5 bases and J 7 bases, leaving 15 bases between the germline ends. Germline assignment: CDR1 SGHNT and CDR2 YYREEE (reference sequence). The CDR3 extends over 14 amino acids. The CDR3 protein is CASRREGQGEKLFF. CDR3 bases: TGTGCCAGCAGGCGGGAGGGGCAGGGTGAAAAACTGTTTTTT.

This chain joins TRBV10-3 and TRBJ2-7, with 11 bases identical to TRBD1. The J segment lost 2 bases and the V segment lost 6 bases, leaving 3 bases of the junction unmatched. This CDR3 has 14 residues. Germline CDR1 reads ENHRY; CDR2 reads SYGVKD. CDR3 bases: TGTGCCATCAGAAAGGGACAGGGGGCCTACGAGCAGTACTTC. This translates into CAIRKGQGAYEQYF.

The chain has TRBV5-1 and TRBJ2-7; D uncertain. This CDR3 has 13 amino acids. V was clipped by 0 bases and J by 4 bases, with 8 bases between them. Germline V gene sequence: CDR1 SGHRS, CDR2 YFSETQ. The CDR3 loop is CASSLEVTYEQYF. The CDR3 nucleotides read TGCGCCAGCAGCTTGGAGGTCACATACGAGCAGTACTTC.

This CDR3 reads CASSPDGQGDTGELFF. The CDR3 bases are TGCGCCAGCAGCCCCGATGGACAGGGGGACACCGGGGAGCTGTTTTTT. The V gene is TRBV5-1, the J gene TRBJ2-2; 10 bases fit TRBD1. The CDR3 length is 16 residues. Germline CDR1 reads SGHRS; CDR2 reads YFSETQ. J was trimmed by 3 bases and V by 4 bases; bases with no gene match: 6. Variable domain in full (rest from reference TRBV5-1 and TRBJ2-2): KAGVTQTPRYLIKTRGQQVTLSCSPISGHRSVSWYQQTPGQGLQFLFEYFSETQRNKGNFPGRFSGRQFSNSRSEMNVSTLELGDSALYLCASSPDGQGDTGELFFGEGSRLTVL.

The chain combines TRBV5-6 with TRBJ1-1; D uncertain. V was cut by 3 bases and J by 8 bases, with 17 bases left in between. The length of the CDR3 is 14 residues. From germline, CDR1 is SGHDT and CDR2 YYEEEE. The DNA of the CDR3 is TGTGCCAGCAGCTCCCTCGAGGGCCCTAGGGAAGCTTTCTTT. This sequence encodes CASSSLEGPREAFF.

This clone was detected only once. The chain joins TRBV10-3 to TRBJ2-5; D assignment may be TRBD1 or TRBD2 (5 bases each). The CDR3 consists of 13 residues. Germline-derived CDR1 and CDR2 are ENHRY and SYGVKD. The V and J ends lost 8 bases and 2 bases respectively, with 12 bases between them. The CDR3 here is CAIRDHRQETQYF. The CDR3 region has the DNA TGTGCCATCCGGGACCATAGGCAAGAGACCCAGTACTTC.

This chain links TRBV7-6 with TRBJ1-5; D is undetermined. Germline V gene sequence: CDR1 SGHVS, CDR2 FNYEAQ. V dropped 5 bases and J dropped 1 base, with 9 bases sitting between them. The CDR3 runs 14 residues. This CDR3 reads CASSPGYSNQPQHF. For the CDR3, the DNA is TGTGCCAGCAGCCCGGGGTACAGCAATCAGCCCCAGCATTTT. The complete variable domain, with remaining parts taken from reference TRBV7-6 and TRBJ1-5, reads GAGVSQSPRYKVTKRGQDVALRCDPISGHVSLYWYRQALGQGPEFLTYFNYEAQQDKSGLPNDRFSAERPEGSISTLTIQRTEQRDSAMYRCASSPGYSNQPQHFGDGTRLSIL.

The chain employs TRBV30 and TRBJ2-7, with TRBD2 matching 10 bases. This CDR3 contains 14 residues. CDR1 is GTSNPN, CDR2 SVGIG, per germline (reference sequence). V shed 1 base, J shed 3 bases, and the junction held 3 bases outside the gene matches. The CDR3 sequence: CAWSESGRVYEQYF. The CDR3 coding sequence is TGTGCCTGGAGTGAGAGCGGGAGGGTCTACGAGCAGTACTTC.

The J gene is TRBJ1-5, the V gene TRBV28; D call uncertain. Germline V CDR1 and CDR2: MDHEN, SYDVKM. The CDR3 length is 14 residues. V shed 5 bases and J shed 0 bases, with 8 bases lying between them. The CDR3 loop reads CASSAHNSNQPQHF. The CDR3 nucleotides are TGTGCCAGCAGTGCCCACAATAGCAATCAGCCCCAGCATTTT.

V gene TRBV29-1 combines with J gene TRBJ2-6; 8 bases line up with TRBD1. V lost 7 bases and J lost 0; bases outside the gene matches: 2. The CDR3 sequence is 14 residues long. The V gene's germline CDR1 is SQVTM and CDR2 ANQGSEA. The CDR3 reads CSAGGPSGANVLTF. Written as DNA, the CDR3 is TGCAGCGCAGGGGGCCCCTCTGGGGCCAACGTCCTGACTTTC. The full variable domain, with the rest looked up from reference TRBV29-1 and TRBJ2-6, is SAVISQKPSRDICQRGTSLTIQCQVDSQVTMMFWYRQQPGQSLTLIATANQGSEATYESGFVIDKFPISRPNLTFSTLTVSNMSPEDSSIYLCSAGGPSGANVLTFGAGSRLTVL.

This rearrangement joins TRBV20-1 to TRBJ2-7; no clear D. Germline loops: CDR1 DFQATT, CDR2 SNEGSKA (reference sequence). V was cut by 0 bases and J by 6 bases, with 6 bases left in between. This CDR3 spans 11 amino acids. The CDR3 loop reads CSAREGLEQYF. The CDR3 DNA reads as TGCAGTGCTAGAGAAGGGCTCGAGCAGTACTTC.